The rows below give T cell receptor beta chains drawn from one sample of a study of T cell responses to AZD1222 COVID-19 vaccine. The data were produced by immunoSEQ multiplex PCR, yet TCRdb's version contains in-frame clones alone and is incomplete. The repertoire includes roughly 150,000 clones, approximately 90% of them detected once, and about 4.5% sits in the top ten. Sequenced here: peripheral blood, sampled on day 0 of AZD1222 vaccination. These receptors were taken from an adult in good health. The CDR3 runs from the conserved cysteine through the conserved F or W. Fields, in order: clone size, J gene, V gene, D gene, CDR3 DNA, CDR3 protein. The D gene is left open where the match is weak. Part of the rows lack a size; the others show once, few, many or a class for expanded clones.

>-|TRBJ2-7|TRBV5-5|-
TGTGCCAGCAGCAGGGACAACTACGAGCAGTACTTC
CASSRDNYEQYF
>-|TRBJ2-1|TRBV28|-
TGTGCCAGCAGTATCCGGGATGAGCAGTTCTTC
CASSIRDEQFF
>-|TRBJ1-1|TRBV24-1|-
TGTGCCACCTACTCAGGGGTAGGCACTGAAGCTTTCTTT
CATYSGVGTEAFF
>once|TRBJ2-5|TRBV11-1|TRBD2
TGTGCCAGCAGCCTGGGACTAGCGAAGGGAGAGACCCAGTACTTC
CASSLGLAKGETQYF
>-|TRBJ2-4|TRBV7-9|TRBD1
TGTGCCAGCAGCTTAAGCCCAGGACAGGGATGGAGAAACATTCAGTACTTC
CASSLSPGQGWRNIQYF
>-|TRBJ2-3|TRBV6-5|-
TGTGCCAGCAGTATTCTTTCGGCAGATACGCAGTATTTT
CASSILSADTQYF
>-|TRBJ2-3|TRBV20-1|-
TGCAGTGCCGGACTCTTTGATACGCAGTATTTT
CSAGLFDTQYF
>once|TRBJ1-2|TRBV7-2|TRBD1
TGTGCCAGCAGCTCTTATAAACAGGGGTATGGCTACACCTTC
CASSSYKQGYGYTF
>-|TRBJ2-1|TRBV2|-
TGTGCCAGCAGCCCGACAAGGAGGGATGAGCAGTTCTTC
CASSPTRRDEQFF
>-|TRBJ2-7|TRBV5-1|-
TGCGCCAGCAGCTTGTTGGGCGGCCTCGCCTACGAGCAGTACTTC
CASSLLGGLAYEQYF
>-|TRBJ1-1|TRBV30|-
TGTGCCTGGAGTTTGGACAGTAGCACTGAAGCTTTCTTT
CAWSLDSSTEAFF
>once|TRBJ1-1|TRBV3-1/TRBV3-2|-
TGTGCCAGCAGCCAAGATGTCGACAGAACTTTGAACACTGAAGCTTTCTTT
CASSQDVDRTLNTEAFF
>once|TRBJ1-1|TRBV28|TRBD1
TGTGCCAGCAGGTCAGGGGGCTCTACTGAAGCTTTCTTT
CASRSGGSTEAFF
>-|TRBJ2-7|TRBV3-1/TRBV3-2|-
TGTGCCAGCAGCCAAGGTGGGACCGGAACCTACGAGCAGTACTTC
CASSQGGTGTYEQYF
>-|TRBJ1-1|TRBV2|TRBD1
TGTGCCAGCAGTACGGACAGGGAAACTGAAGCTTTCTTT
CASSTDRETEAFF
>-|TRBJ1-5|TRBV7-2|-
TGTGCCAGCAGCCACCAGAGCTCGGTGGCGGGCCAGCCCCAGCATTTT
CASSHQSSVAGQPQHF
>-|TRBJ2-1|TRBV11-2|-
TGTGCCAGCAGCTTGCTCAGCTCCTACAATGAGCAGTTCTTC
CASSLLSSYNEQFF
>-|TRBJ2-5|TRBV5-1|-
TGCGCCAGCAGCTTGGGGGGGCGGAAGGAGGAGACCCAGTACTTC
CASSLGGRKEETQYF
>-|TRBJ2-5|TRBV5-1|TRBD2
TGCGCCAGCAGCTTGGGGACTAGCGGGTACCAAGAGACCCAGTACTTC
CASSLGTSGYQETQYF
>once|TRBJ2-7|TRBV25-1|TRBD1
TGTGCCAGCAGTTCTATGTGGGACAGGGGGTACGAGCAGTACTTC
CASSSMWDRGYEQYF
>-|TRBJ2-1|TRBV5-1|TRBD2
TGCGCCAGCAGCTTAATAGCGGGAGGGCCCAATGAGCAGTTCTTC
CASSLIAGGPNEQFF
>-|TRBJ1-5|TRBV6-6|-
TGTGCCAGCACCAGTTATAGGGCCTTCAATCAGCCCCAGCATTTT
CASTSYRAFNQPQHF
>once|TRBJ2-1|TRBV1|-
TGCACCAGCAGCCAAGAGGACAGGGCAATTGTGGGGGGGAACAATGAGCAGTTCTTC
CTSSQEDRAIVGGNNEQFF
>-|TRBJ2-7|TRBV5-1|-
TGCGCCAGCAGCTTGGCCCTTATAGCCTCGAGCTCCTACGAGCAGTACTTC
CASSLALIASSSYEQYF
>-|TRBJ2-2|TRBV11-3|-
TGTGCCAGCAGGGGATTCACCGGGGAGCTGTTTTTT
CASRGFTGELFF
>-|TRBJ2-7|TRBV19|-
TGTGCCAGTAGTCTCGTCCAGGGGGGGGCCTACGAGCAGTACTTC
CASSLVQGGAYEQYF
>-|TRBJ2-1|TRBV6-2/TRBV6-3|TRBD2
TGTGCCAGCAGCCCCGGGCCGGGTAGGGGGACTAGCGGGAGGATCAATGAGCAGTTCTTC
CASSPGPGRGTSGRINEQFF
>-|TRBJ2-2|TRBV5-1|-
TGCGCCAGCAGCCCCCTTCCCGGAGCCACCGGGGAGCTGTTTTTT
CASSPLPGATGELFF
>-|TRBJ1-3|TRBV24-1|-
TGTGCCACCAGTGATCCGGGCGTCTCTGGAAACACCATATATTTT
CATSDPGVSGNTIYF
>-|TRBJ2-4|TRBV28|-
TGTGCCAGCAGTTTTATTCAGGCCGACAAAAACATTCAGTACTTC
CASSFIQADKNIQYF
>-|TRBJ1-2|TRBV5-4|-
TGTGCCAGCAGCTTGGCCGAGTCCTATGGCTACACCTTC
CASSLAESYGYTF
>-|TRBJ1-1|TRBV11-3|-
TGTGCCAGCAGCCCCTCCCGGATGAACACTGAAGCTTTCTTT
CASSPSRMNTEAFF
>-|TRBJ1-2|TRBV5-1|-
TGCGCCAGCAGCTTGGCCGGGCAGGGCGAAGGCTACACCTTC
CASSLAGQGEGYTF
>once|TRBJ2-3|TRBV6-5|-
TGTGCCAGCAGGAGTACTATGGGCGATACGCAGTATTTT
CASRSTMGDTQYF
>-|TRBJ1-2|TRBV27|-
TGTGCCAGCAGTCTCCAGCCTAACTATGGCTACACCTTC
CASSLQPNYGYTF
>-|TRBJ1-2|TRBV13|-
TGTGCCAGCAGCCACCGAGGGGCCTTCTATGGCTACACCTTC
CASSHRGAFYGYTF
>-|TRBJ2-1|TRBV4-3|-
TGCGCCAGCAGCCCGAAACTGAGCTCCTACAATGAGCAGTTCTTC
CASSPKLSSYNEQFF
>once|TRBJ2-6|TRBV5-1|-
TGCGCCAGCAGTGCGGATTCTGGGGCCAACGTCCTGACTTTC
CASSADSGANVLTF
>-|TRBJ2-1|TRBV14|TRBD1
TGTGCCAGCAGCCAAGAAGGACAGGGGAGGGCCTACAATGAGCAGTTCTTC
CASSQEGQGRAYNEQFF
>once|TRBJ1-1|TRBV12-3/TRBV12-4|-
TGTGCCAGCAGTGGGGACACGAACACTGAAGCTTTCTTT
CASSGDTNTEAFF
>few|TRBJ2-4|TRBV19|-
TGTGCCAGTAGTCGAACAGCCCGAAACATTCAGTACTTC
CASSRTARNIQYF
>-|TRBJ1-3|TRBV5-1|TRBD1
TGCGCCAGCAGCTGGACAGGCTCTGGAAACACCATATATTTT
CASSWTGSGNTIYF
>-|TRBJ1-5|TRBV5-8|-
TGTGCCAGCAGCCGTGACACCTATAGCAATCAGCCCCAGCATTTT
CASSRDTYSNQPQHF
>-|TRBJ2-7|TRBV28|-
TGTGCCAGCAGTTTTAACGGCTACGAGCAGTACTTC
CASSFNGYEQYF
>-|TRBJ1-1|TRBV28|-
TGTGCCAGCAGTTTATCGGTTTCAGGGAACACTGAAGCTTTCTTT
CASSLSVSGNTEAFF
>-|TRBJ2-7|TRBV28|-
TGTGCCAGCAGTTTAGATCCCCAGGGATCCTACGAGCAGTACTTC
CASSLDPQGSYEQYF
>-|TRBJ2-7|TRBV13|TRBD2
TGTGCCAGCAGCCGAGAGGGACTAGTCTACGAGCAGTACTTC
CASSREGLVYEQYF
>-|TRBJ2-1|TRBV12-3/TRBV12-4|-
TGTGCCAGCAGTTTAGAGCAGAAGCAGTTCTTC
CASSLEQKQFF
>-|TRBJ1-5|TRBV12-3/TRBV12-4|-
TGTGCCACCTCGGTGGGGGTTCGTCAGCCCCAGCATTTT
CATSVGVRQPQHF
>-|TRBJ2-5|TRBV9|-
TGTGCCAGCAGCGGGCTCGGGACAACTACTCAAGAGACCCAGTACTTC
CASSGLGTTTQETQYF
>-|TRBJ1-5|TRBV19|-
TGTGCCAGTAGTCGGATCGCTCAGCCCCAGCATTTT
CASSRIAQPQHF
>-|TRBJ2-1|TRBV9|TRBD2
TGTGCCAGCAGCGTAGCTGAGGCGGGAGGGTACTACAATGAGCAGTTCTTC
CASSVAEAGGYYNEQFF
>once|TRBJ1-1|TRBV6-1|TRBD1
TGTGCCAGCAGTGACGGGACAGGGGGTCTGGGGACTGAAGCTTTCTTT
CASSDGTGGLGTEAFF
>-|TRBJ1-1|TRBV11-2|-
TGTGCCAGCAGCCTGATATTGGACACTGAAGCTTTCTTT
CASSLILDTEAFF
>-|TRBJ1-1|TRBV7-2|-
TGTGCCAGCAGCTTAGTACAGGGCCTTGGCACTGAAGCTTTCTTT
CASSLVQGLGTEAFF
>-|TRBJ2-4|TRBV28|-
TGTGCCAGCAGTTTTTCTGGGGCTAAAAACATTCAGTACTTC
CASSFSGAKNIQYF
>-|TRBJ2-7|TRBV5-5|TRBD1
TGTGCCAGCAGCGGAACCGGGACAGGTGATTCCGAGCAGTACTTC
CASSGTGTGDSEQYF
>-|TRBJ2-3|TRBV11-2|-
TGTGCCAGCAGCCCAGGTCTAGCCCCAGATACGCAGTATTTT
CASSPGLAPDTQYF
>-|TRBJ2-5|TRBV5-1|-
TGCGCCAGCAGCTTACTAGGGCCGGAGGAGACCCAGTACTTC
CASSLLGPEETQYF
>-|TRBJ2-7|TRBV9|-
TGTGCCAGCAGCGTAGTTGTTGGAGGGGGCGAGCAGTACTTC
CASSVVVGGGEQYF